This T cell receptor beta chain was documented in a study of response to subunit inactivated influenza vaccine. Broader study findings: Each seasonal influenza vaccination recruits few new T cells, the authors suggested.

The CDR3 is 16 amino acids. Germline V gene lookup returns CDR1 SGHRS and CDR2 YFSETQ. Trimming took 4 bases from V and 2 from J; bases not matched to a gene: 11. One entry per CDR3 protein results from TCRdb running MiXCR on the RT-PCR reads. The sample gives 860,000 or so distinct CDR3 sequences, 21% of which show up once; roughly 10% is in the top ten. This clonotype was seen more than once but under ten times. Its antigen is still unknown. V and J are TRBV5-1 and TRBJ2-5, with TRBD1 identical over 7 bases. The sample here was PBMCs from blood, taken 4 to 6 days after vaccination. The source of this sequence is a man aged 50-59 years who received an inactivated influenza vaccine. The CDR3 DNA follows: TGCGCCAGCAGCGAAGCGGACAGGTCGAGACAAGAGACCCAGTACTTC. This sequence encodes CASSEADRSRQETQYF. Based on the CDR3 plus reference TRBV5-1 and TRBJ2-5, the full variable domain is KAGVTQTPRYLIKTRGQQVTLSCSPISGHRSVSWYQQTPGQGLQFLFEYFSETQRNKGNFPGRFSGRQFSNSRSEMNVSTLELGDSALYLCASSEADRSRQETQYFGPGTRLLVL.